This T cell receptor beta chain came from a study of cytomegalovirus exposure and HLA in healthy donors. General observations from the study: Later analysis reportedly placed an Asian-associated ancestry cluster below the roughly 690-donor mean in N-insertions. In vitro checks showed that a few CMV-associated chains really do target CMV antigens. On later analysis, the bulk of CMV-associated TCR beta chains appeared to be HLA-restricted.

The germline gives CDR1 GTSNPN, CDR2 SVGIG (reference sequence). The CDR3 has 13 amino acids. V dropped 4 bases and J dropped 5 bases, with 12 bases sitting between them. Details on this clone: Antigen: not known.

Both 60 Vbeta primers and 13 Jbeta primers went into the PCR. Data came from immunoSEQ multiplex PCR; TCRdb stores just in-frame clones and leaves some out. The repertoire includes fewer than 200,000 clones, approximately 70% of them detected once, and approximately 6.9% sits in the top ten. Sequencing input: PBMCs. The V call is TRBV30, the J call TRBJ2-1; D is perhaps TRBD2 (6 bases). The sequence was collected from a man aged 35 to 55 in good health and CMV-seropositive. CDR3 in amino acids: CAWTKGGNNEQFF. The CDR3 DNA is TGTGCCTGGACCAAGGGAGGAAACAATGAGCAGTTCTTC. Full variable domain (outside the CDR3, taken from reference TRBV30 and TRBJ2-1): SQTIHQWPATLVQPVGSPLSLECTVEGTSNPNLYWYRQAAGRGLQLLFYSVGIGQISSEVPQNLSASRPQDRQFILSSKKLLLSDSGFYLCAWTKGGNNEQFFGPGTRLTVL.